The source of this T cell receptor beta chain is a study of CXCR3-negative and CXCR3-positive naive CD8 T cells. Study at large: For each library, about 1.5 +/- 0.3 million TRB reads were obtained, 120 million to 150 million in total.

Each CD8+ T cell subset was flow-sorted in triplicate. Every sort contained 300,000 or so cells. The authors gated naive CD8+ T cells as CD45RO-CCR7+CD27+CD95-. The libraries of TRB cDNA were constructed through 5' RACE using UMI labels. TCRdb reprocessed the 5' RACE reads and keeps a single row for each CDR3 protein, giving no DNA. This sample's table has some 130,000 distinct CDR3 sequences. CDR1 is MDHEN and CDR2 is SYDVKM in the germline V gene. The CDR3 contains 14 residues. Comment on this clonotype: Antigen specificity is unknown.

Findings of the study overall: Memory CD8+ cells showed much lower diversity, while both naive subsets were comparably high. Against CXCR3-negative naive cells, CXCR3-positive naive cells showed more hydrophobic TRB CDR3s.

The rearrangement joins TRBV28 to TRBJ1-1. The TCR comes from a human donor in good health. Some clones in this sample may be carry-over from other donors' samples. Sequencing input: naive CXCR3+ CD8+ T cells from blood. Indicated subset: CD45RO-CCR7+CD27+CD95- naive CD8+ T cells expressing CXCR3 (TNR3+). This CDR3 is CASSKLTLNTEAFF. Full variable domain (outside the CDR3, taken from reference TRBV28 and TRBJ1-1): DVKVTQSSRYLVKRTGEKVFLECVQDMDHENMFWYRQDPGLGLRLIYFSYDVKMKEKGDIPEGYSVSREKKERFSLILESASTNQTSMYLCASSKLTLNTEAFFGQGTRLTVV.